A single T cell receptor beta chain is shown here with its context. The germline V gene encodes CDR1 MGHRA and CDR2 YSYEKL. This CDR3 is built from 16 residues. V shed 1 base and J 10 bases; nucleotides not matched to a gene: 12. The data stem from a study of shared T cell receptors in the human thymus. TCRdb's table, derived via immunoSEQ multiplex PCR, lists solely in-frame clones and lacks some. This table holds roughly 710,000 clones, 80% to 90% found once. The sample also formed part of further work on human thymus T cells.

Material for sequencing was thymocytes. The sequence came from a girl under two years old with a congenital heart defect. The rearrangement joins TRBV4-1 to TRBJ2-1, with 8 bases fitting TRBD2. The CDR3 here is CASSQGGPGLGHEQFF. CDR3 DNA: TGCGCCAGCAGCCAAGGTGGACCGGGACTAGGACACGAGCAGTTCTTC.